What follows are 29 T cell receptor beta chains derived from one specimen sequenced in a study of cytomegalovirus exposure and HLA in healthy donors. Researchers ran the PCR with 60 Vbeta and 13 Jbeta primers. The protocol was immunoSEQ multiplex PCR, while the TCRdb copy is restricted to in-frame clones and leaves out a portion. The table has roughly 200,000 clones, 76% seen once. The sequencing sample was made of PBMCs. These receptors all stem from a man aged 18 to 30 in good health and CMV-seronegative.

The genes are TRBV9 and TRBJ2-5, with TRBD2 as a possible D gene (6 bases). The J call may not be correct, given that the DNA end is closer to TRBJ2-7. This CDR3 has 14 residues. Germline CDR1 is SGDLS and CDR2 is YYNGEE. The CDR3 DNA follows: TGTGCCAGCAGCGGCGGGACGGTCTCCTACGAGCAGTACTTC. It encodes CASSGGTVSYEQYF.

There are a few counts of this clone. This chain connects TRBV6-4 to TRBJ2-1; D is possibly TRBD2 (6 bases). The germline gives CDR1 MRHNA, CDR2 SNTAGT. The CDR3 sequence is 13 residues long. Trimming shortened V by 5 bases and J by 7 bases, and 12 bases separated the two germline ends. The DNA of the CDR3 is TGTGCCAGCAGTTCAGAGGAGGGGAATGAGCAGTTCTTC. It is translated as CASSSEEGNEQFF.

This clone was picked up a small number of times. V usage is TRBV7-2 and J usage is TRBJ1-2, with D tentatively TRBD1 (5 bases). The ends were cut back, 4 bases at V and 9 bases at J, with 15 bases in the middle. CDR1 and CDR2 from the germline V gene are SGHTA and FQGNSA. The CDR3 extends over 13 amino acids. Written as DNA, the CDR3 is TGTGCCAGCAGCTCCCCTTCAGGGAGGAGCTACACCTTC. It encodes CASSSPSGRSYTF.

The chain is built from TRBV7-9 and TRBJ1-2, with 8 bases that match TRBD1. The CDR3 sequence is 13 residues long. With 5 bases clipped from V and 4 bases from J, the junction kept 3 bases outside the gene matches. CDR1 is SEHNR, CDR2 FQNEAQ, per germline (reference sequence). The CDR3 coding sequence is TGTGCCAGCAGCGCAGGGGGCAGCTATGGCTACACCTTC. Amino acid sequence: CASSAGGSYGYTF.

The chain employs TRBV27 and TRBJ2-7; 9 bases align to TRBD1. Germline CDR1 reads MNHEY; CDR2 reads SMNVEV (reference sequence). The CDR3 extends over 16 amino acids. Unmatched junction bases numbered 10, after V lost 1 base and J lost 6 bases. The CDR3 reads CASSLLTGQGPGEQYF. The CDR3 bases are TGTGCCAGCAGTTTATTGACTGGACAGGGGCCCGGCGAGCAGTACTTC.

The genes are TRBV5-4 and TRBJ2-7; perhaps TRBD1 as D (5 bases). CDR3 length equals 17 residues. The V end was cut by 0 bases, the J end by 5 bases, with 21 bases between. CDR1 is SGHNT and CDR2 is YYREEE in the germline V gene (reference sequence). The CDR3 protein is CASSLGDNRTPRDEQYF. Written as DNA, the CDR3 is TGTGCCAGCAGCTTGGGTGATAACAGGACCCCGCGTGACGAGCAGTACTTC. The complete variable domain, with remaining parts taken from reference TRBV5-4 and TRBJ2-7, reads ETGVTQSPTHLIKTRGQQVTLRCSSQSGHNTVSWYQQALGQGPQFIFQYYREEENGRGNFPPRFSGLQFPNYSSELNVNALELDDSALYLCASSLGDNRTPRDEQYFGPGTRLTVT.

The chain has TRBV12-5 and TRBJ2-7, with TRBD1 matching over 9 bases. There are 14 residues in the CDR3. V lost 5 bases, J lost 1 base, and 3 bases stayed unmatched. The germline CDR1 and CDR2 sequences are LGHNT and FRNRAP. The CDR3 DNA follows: TGTGCTAGTGGTCCGGGACAGGGATCCTACGAGCAGTACTTC. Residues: CASGPGQGSYEQYF.

CDR3 loop: CASSREGLAGGLGTQYF. CDR3 sequence (DNA): TGCGCCAGCAGCCGCGAAGGACTAGCGGGAGGTTTAGGTACGCAGTATTTT. The rearrangement joins TRBV4-1 to TRBJ2-3, with 14 bases that match TRBD2. Germline V gene sequence: CDR1 MGHRA, CDR2 YSYEKL. V shed 4 bases and J 8 bases; nucleotides not matched to a gene: 11. This CDR3 contains 17 residues.

CDR3 protein: CASSLEGTANYGYTF. In nucleotides, the CDR3 is TGTGCCAGCAGCTTAGAGGGGACAGCTAACTATGGCTACACCTTC. The chain carries TRBV7-6 and TRBJ1-2; 7 bases line up with TRBD1. The CDR3 covers 15 residues. Germline V gives CDR1 SGHVS, CDR2 FNYEAQ. The V and J ends lost 1 base and 0 bases, in that order; junction bases with no gene match: 2.

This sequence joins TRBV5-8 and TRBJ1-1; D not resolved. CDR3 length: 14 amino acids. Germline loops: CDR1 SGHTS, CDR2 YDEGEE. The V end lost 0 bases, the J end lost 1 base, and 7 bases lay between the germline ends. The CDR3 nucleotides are TGTGCCAGCAGCTTGGCCGACTCGAACACTGAAGCTTTCTTT. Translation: CASSLADSNTEAFF.

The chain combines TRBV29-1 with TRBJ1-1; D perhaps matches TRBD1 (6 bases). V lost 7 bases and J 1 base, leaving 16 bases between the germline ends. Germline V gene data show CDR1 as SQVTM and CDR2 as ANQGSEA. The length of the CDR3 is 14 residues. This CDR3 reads CSGIQGLENTEAFF. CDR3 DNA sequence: TGCAGCGGAATACAGGGTTTGGAGAACACTGAAGCTTTCTTT.

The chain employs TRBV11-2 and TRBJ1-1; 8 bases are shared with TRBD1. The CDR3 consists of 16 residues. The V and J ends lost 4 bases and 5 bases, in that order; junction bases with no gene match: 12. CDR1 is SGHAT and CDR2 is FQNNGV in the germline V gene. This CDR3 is CASSSPLDRGKTEAFF. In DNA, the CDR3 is TGTGCCAGCAGCTCCCCCTTAGACAGGGGTAAAACTGAAGCTTTCTTT.

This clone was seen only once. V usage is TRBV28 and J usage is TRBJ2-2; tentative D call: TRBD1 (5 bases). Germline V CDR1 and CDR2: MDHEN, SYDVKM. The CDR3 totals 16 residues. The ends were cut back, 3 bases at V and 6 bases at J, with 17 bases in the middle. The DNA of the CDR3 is TGTGCCAGCAGTTTTGTTCTCCTCAGGGCACCCGGGGAGCTGTTTTTT. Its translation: CASSFVLLRAPGELFF.

The CDR3 coding sequence is TGTGCCAGCAGCCAACCCGGGGAGTTGAACACTGAAGCTTTCTTT. Encoded protein: CASSQPGELNTEAFF. The chain employs TRBV28 and TRBJ1-1, with no clear D. From germline, CDR1 is MDHEN and CDR2 SYDVKM. This CDR3 region has 15 residues. V lost 6 bases and J 0 bases, leaving 14 bases between the germline ends.

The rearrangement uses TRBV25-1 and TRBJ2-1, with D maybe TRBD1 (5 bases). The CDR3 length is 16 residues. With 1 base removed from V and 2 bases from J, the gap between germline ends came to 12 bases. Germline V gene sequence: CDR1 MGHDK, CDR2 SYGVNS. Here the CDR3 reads CASSESLGPTYNEQFF. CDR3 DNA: TGTGCCAGCAGTGAATCCCTGGGGCCAACCTACAATGAGCAGTTCTTC.

CDR3 sequence reads: CASSTGVSYYGYTF. Here the CDR3 DNA reads TGTGCCAGTAGTACAGGGGTCTCCTACTATGGCTACACCTTC. The chain carries TRBV19 and TRBJ1-2, with D possibly TRBD1 on 6 matching bases. V was cut by 4 bases and J by 3 bases, with 12 bases left in between. Germline assignment: CDR1 LNHDA and CDR2 SQIVND (reference sequence). This CDR3 spans 14 amino acids.

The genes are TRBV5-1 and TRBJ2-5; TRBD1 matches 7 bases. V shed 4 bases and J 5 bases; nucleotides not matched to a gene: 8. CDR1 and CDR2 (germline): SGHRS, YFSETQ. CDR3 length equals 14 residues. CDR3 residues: CASSRGTAKETQYF. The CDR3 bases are TGCGCCAGCAGCAGGGGGACAGCGAAGGAGACCCAGTACTTC. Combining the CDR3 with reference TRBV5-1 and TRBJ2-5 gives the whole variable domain KAGVTQTPRYLIKTRGQQVTLSCSPISGHRSVSWYQQTPGQGLQFLFEYFSETQRNKGNFPGRFSGRQFSNSRSEMNVSTLELGDSALYLCASSRGTAKETQYFGPGTRLLVL.

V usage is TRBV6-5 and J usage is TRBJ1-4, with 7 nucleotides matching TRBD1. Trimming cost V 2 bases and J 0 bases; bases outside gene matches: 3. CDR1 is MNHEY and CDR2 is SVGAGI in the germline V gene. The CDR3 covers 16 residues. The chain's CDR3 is CASSYIRGATNEKLFF. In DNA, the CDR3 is TGTGCCAGCAGTTACATCAGGGGGGCAACTAATGAAAAACTGTTTTTT.

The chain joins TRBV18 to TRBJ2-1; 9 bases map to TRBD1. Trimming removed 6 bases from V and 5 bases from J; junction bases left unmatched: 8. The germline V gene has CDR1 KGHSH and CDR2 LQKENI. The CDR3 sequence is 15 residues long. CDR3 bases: TGTGCCAGCTCCGGGGACAGGGAATACAACAATGAGCAGTTCTTC. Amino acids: CASSGDREYNNEQFF.

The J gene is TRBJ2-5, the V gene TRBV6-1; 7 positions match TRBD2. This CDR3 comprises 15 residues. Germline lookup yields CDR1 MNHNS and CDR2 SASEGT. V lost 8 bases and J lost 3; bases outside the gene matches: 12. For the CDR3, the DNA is TGTGCCAGCTTACTATACGGGAGGCTGGAAGAGACCCAGTACTTC. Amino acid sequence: CASLLYGRLEETQYF.

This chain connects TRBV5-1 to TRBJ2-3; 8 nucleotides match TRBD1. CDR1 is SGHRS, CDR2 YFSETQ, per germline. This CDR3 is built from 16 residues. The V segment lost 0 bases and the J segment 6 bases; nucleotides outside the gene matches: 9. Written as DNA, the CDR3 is TGCGCCAGCAGCTTGGGTTCGACAGGGGCTACCGATACGCAGTATTTT. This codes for CASSLGSTGATDTQYF.

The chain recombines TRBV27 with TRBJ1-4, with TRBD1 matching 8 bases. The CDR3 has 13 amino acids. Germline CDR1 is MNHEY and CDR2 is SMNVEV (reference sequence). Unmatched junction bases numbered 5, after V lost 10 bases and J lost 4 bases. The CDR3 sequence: CATRGQVNEKLFF. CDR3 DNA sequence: TGTGCCACCAGGGGACAGGTTAATGAAAAACTGTTTTTT.

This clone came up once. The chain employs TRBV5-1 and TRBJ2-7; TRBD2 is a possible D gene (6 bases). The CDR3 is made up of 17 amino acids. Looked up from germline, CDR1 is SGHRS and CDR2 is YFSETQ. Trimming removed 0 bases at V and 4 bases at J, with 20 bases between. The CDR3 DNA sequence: TGCGCCAGCAGCTTGGCCTTGCGGGGCACCCTAGGGTACGAGCAGTACTTC. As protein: CASSLALRGTLGYEQYF. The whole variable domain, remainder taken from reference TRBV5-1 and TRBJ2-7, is KAGVTQTPRYLIKTRGQQVTLSCSPISGHRSVSWYQQTPGQGLQFLFEYFSETQRNKGNFPGRFSGRQFSNSRSEMNVSTLELGDSALYLCASSLALRGTLGYEQYFGPGTRLTVT.

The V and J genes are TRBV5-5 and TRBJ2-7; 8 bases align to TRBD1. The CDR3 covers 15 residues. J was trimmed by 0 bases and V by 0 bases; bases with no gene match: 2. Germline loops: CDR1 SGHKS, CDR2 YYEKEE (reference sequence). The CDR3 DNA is TGTGCCAGCAGCTTGGGACAGGGGATCTCCTACGAGCAGTACTTC. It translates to CASSLGQGISYEQYF.

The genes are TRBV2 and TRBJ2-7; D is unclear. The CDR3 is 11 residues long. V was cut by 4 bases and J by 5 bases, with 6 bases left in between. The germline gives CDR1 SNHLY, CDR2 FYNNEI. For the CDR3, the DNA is TGTGCCAGCAGTGTTGACAACGAGCAGTACTTC. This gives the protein CASSVDNEQYF.

The CDR3: CASSPRGVSNQPQHF. CDR3 DNA: TGTGCCAGCAGTCCCCGGGGGGTAAGCAATCAGCCCCAGCATTTT. This rearrangement joins TRBV6-5 to TRBJ1-5; possibly TRBD1 for D (5 bases). V lost 5 bases and J 1 base, leaving 12 bases between the germline ends. CDR1 and CDR2 from the germline V gene are MNHEY and SVGAGI. There are 15 residues in the CDR3.

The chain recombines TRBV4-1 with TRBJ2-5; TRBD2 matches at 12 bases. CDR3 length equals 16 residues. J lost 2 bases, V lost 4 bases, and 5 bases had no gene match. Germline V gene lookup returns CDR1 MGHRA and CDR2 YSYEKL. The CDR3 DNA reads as TGCGCCAGCAGCCGAGGACTAGCGGGGATACAAGAGACCCAGTACTTC. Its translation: CASSRGLAGIQETQYF.

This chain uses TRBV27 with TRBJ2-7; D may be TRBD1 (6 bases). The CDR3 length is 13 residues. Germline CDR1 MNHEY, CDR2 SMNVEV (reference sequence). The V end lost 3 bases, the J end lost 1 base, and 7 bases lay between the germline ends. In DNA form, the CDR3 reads TGTGCCAGCAGTTTTCAGGGGTCCTACGAGCAGTACTTC. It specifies CASSFQGSYEQYF.

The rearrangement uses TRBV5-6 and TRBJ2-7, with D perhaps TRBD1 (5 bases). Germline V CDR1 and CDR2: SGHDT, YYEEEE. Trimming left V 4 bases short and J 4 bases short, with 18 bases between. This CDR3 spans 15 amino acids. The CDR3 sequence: CASSNLPQGGYEQYF. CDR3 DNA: TGTGCCAGCAGCAATCTCCCCCAGGGTGGGTACGAGCAGTACTTC.